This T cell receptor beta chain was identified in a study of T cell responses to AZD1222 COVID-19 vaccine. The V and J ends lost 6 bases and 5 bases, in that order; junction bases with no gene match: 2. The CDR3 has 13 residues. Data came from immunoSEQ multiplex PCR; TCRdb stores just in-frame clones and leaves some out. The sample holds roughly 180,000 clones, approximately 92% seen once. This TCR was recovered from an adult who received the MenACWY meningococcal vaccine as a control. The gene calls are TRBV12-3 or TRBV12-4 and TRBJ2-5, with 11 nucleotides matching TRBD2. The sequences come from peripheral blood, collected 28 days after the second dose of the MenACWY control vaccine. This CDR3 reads CASRTSGVETQYF. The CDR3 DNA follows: TGTGCCAGCAGGACTAGCGGGGTCGAGACCCAGTACTTC.